This T cell receptor (beta chain) was sequenced during a study of T cell changes during pregnancy in multiple sclerosis. V lost 3 bases to trimming and J lost 4 bases; unmatched junction nucleotides: 5. Germline assignment: CDR1 LNHDA and CDR2 SQIVND (reference sequence). This CDR3 is built from 14 residues. The assay was immunoSEQ multiplex PCR, and TCRdb's table has in-frame clones only and misses some. The table records 75,000 to 95,000 clones, 91% of them present only once. The TCR was taken from a female donor with multiple sclerosis, enrolled in a pregnancy study. The sequencing used peripheral blood, collected before pregnancy. The genes are TRBV19 and TRBJ2-5; TRBD2 matches at 7 bases. CDR3 region: CASSIGGGGETQYF. In nucleotides, the CDR3 is TGTGCCAGTAGTATCGGCGGGGGAGGAGAGACCCAGTACTTC. Supplemented by reference TRBV19 and TRBJ2-5, the full variable domain reads DGGITQSPKYLFRKEGQNVTLSCEQNLNHDAMYWYRQDPGQGLRLIYYSQIVNDFQKGDIAEGYSVSREKKESFPLTVTSAQKNPTAFYLCASSIGGGGETQYFGPGTRLLVL.